Listed here is a single T cell receptor beta chain. Its specific antigen is unknown. Per-base qualities were not stored, and no clone one base away is much larger. Ends trimmed: V by 8 bases, J by 7 bases; bases unmatched to a gene: 6. The CDR3 goes from the cysteine to the phenylalanine over 12 residues. The retained sequence is limited to the CDR3, 36 bases, with the frame set at the first base. The germline V gene gives CDR1 as SGHAT and CDR2 as FQNNGV. In total, about 650 healthy bone marrow donors made up the cohort. At the time of sampling, all cohort members were nominally healthy, though unrecorded immune exposures were likely present. The donor tested CMV seropositive, placing the donor among the 310 or so seropositive members of the cohort. A peripheral blood sample was collected from each donor, and TCR beta sequencing was performed on peripheral blood mononuclear cells. The Qiagen DNeasy Blood Extraction Kit was used to extract genomic DNA from the blood cell samples.

The receptor library was made with the immunoSEQ multiplex PCR assay. For the multiplex PCR, a mixture combining 60 forward primers for TCR Vbeta segments and 13 reverse primers for TCR Jbeta segments was used. A multiplex PCR assay on genomic DNA amplified the CDR3 region of rearranged TCR beta genes. Amplified TCR beta libraries were sequenced as 87-base-pair reads on the Illumina HiSeq System. The original pipeline was this. In a later analysis, approximately 74 million unique TCR beta chains were counted across the 500 to 850 repertoires, and roughly 10 million of these chains were shared by at least two donors. A nearest-neighbor algorithm error-corrected the raw reads and collapsed the reads into unique sequences, merging closely related sequences to remove PCR and sequencing errors. CDR3 sequences were aligned to IMGT reference sequences to assign V, D and J gene segments. For a sequence to be retained, a match of at least six nucleotides to both a V gene segment and a J gene segment was required. Rearrangements were classified as productive when the CDR3 lacked stop codons and remained in frame with V and J, and all other rearrangements were classified as non-productive. CDR3 was defined by IMGT convention, running from the second conserved V-encoded cysteine to the conserved J-encoded phenylalanine. In an earlier analysis of 550 to 650 of the donors, sequences lacking an unambiguous match to a single V gene segment were excluded. An earlier analysis of over 450 of the donors classified V segments as functional when productive rearrangements were above 56.7% and as segregating when the standard deviation between donors was above 5%. A statistical classification framework was built for diagnosing cytomegalovirus status from the catalog of TCR beta chain sequences. A later analysis assigned V and J genes by comparing TCR nucleotide sequences with IMGT/GENE-DB human TR gene sequences. The TCRdist pipeline was used in a later analysis to assign CDR3 sequences and most-parsimonious VDJ recombination scenarios. In a later analysis, each TCR beta chain was defined by its CDR3 amino acid sequence together with its V-gene family, and reads lacking a unique V-gene family were excluded. A later analysis removed roughly 590 highly shared, low-generation-probability nucleotide sequences to deal with suspected cross-contamination and a sequencing artifact. For each public chain, a later analysis derived a clonal expansion index from normalized ranks of inferred template counts within each repertoire. A later analysis computed generation probabilities with a VDJ recombination model fitted to out-of-frame rearrangements, and checked the results against IGoR. Hypergeometric tests were used in a later analysis to score TCR-TCR, TCR-HLA and TCR-CMV co-occurrence, with a repertoire-size bias correction applied to the TCR pairs. In a later analysis, false discovery rates were estimated by permuting HLA or CMV assignments 20 times. A later analysis grouped co-occurring TCRs with DBSCAN, adding TCRdist sequence similarity when clustering within HLA-allele-positive subsets. Repertoires with fewer than 30,000 or more than 120,000 public chains were left out of co-occurrence clustering, as were four to six repertoires with anomalous nucleotide sharing. Held by TCRdb, this immuneACCESS table contains in-frame sequences only and omits some clones. Under half of the omission traces to an unresolved V gene where checked; the cause of the rest is unknown. Clone size and the V and J calls come from that table; the DNA yielded D and trimming. Within this sample are approximately 220,000 clones, with around 76% of them counted one time only. The top ten clones comprise approximately 6% of the sample.

The source of the sample is a study of cytomegalovirus exposure and HLA in healthy donors (dated by TCRdb to 2016 to 2017). Regarding the research as a whole: An earlier analysis of around 600 of the donors reported more than 250 Gb of sequence data and 100 million to 130 million unique TCR beta sequences from about 179 million T cells. An earlier analysis of more than 450 of the donors used high-throughput TCR beta sequencing to judge whether each TCR beta V gene segment behaved as functional or pseudogenic. Every repertoire in the discovery cohort had been generated on one and the same sequencing platform. About five DR-DQ haplotypes were treated as single units for association and clustering because of strong linkage in the cohort. The genetic ancestry cluster associated with self-reported Caucasian donors included over 65% of the 398 genotyped donors. A later analysis re-examined previously published TCR beta repertoires from more than 600 donors and added high-resolution HLA genotyping to investigate patterns of TCR occurrence. In addition to the first cohort of hundreds of subjects, a separate validation cohort of 120 different subjects was used. About 300 gigabases of sequencing data and about 92 million unique TCR sequences made up an early release that covered about 640 HLA-typed donors. Alongside the repertoire data, information on donor age, sex, ethnicity and CMV serostatus was compiled. Among about 370 genotyped donors of the cohort, an average of roughly 230,000 unique TCR beta nucleotide sequences was sequenced per donor, of which roughly 17% were non-productive. To predict cytomegalovirus infection status, the study brought together high-throughput TCR immunosequencing, statistical association of individual TCRs with disease status, and machine learning. The number of typed donors differed by locus: roughly 629-640 for A, B, C, DRB1 and DQB1; some 540 for DQA1; around 580 for DPA1; and around 470 for DPB1. The T cell repertoires of around 730 subjects were profiled by immunosequencing and related to cytomegalovirus serostatus. HLA typing covered class I and class II loci at four-digit resolution. The later analysis used no new phenotypic data to find candidate immune exposures, relying instead on TCR beta sequences and their occurrence across donors. A later genetic analysis took genome-wide SNP genotypes for about three fifths of the 666 donors and used that subset as a discovery cohort. The study aimed to test whether cataloging public T cell receptors could reveal signatures of past pathogen exposure. Broad study findings and their caveats: For the cohort, immune exposure information was limited to CMV serostatus. Several of the top co-occurrence clusters appeared to be linked to parvovirus B19, influenza, CMV and Epstein-Barr virus, according to a later analysis. Strong co-occurrence of HLA alleles, especially DR and DQ, made assigning TCR associations to individual alleles difficult. In a later genetic analysis, fewer N-insertions in productive TCRs were reported among donors in an Asian-associated ancestry cluster than the roughly 670-donor mean. A further reported finding was that TCR beta sequences accurately predicted the HLA-A and HLA-B alleles for most subjects in the first cohort. The study gave a list of under 200 TCR beta chains associated with cytomegalovirus. A few of the identified cytomegalovirus-associated TCR beta chains were confirmed in vitro to be specific for cytomegalovirus antigens. The authors suggested that the approach could potentially be generalized to other disease states and immunological phenotypes. According to a later analysis, most CMV-associated TCR beta chains appeared to be HLA-restricted, and the HLA associations seemed to be driven largely by CMV exposure. In an earlier analysis of several hundred of the donors, most TCR beta V segments were observed in productive rearrangements about 87% or about 30% of the time, broadly matching IMGT annotations. Correlated functional status among segregating V segments might be attributable to linkage disequilibrium, but an unknown experimental factor could not be ruled out. Most TCR sequences were seen in very few donors, while some public TCRs were found in many individuals. The sequencing pipeline was judged likely to have produced a cluster of highly shared sequence variants as a technical artifact. Because counts were too low, seventeen rarely observed V segments, including chromosome 9 orphons, were excluded from the earlier analysis of several hundred of the donors. Roughly uniform sequencing depth across donors was assumed in presence/absence analyses, although this assumption may not hold. According to a later analysis, TCR association rates differed among HLA loci, with DRB1 alleles showing the most associated TCRs and HLA-C alleles showing the fewest. At a false discovery rate of 0.05, a later analysis linked some 18,000 TCR beta sequences to specific HLA alleles. In both the original and validation cohorts, the classifier was reported to diagnose cytomegalovirus status with high specificity and sensitivity. Some IMGT-functional V segments, including TRBV6-2 and TRBV6-3, could not be distinguished by the 87-base-pair reads and were therefore excluded. In a later analysis, HLA-associated TCR beta chains were found to be more clonally expanded and to have lower generation probabilities than equally common non-associated chains. In this cohort, only TCR beta chains were sequenced, and detectable features were limited by the absence of alpha or paired-chain data. In a later genetic analysis, a missense DCLRE1C variant was associated with V-gene and J-gene trimming of TCR beta chains, and the association was replicated in an independent cohort. HLA typing was unavailable for some donors at each locus, so association tests used only the typed subset.

The V and J genes are TRBV11-2 and TRBJ1-1; TRBD1 agrees with 8 junctional bases. What was sequenced was PBMCs. This sequence was found in a man in his forties or fifties in good health and CMV-seropositive. CDR3 reads: CASSTGGLEAFF. The nucleotide sequence is given as TGTGCCAGCTCAACAGGGGGGCTTGAAGCTTTCTTT.